What follows are 6 T cell receptor beta chains derived from one specimen sequenced in a study of CD8+ T cells in alopecia areata. TCR sequencing used cDNA made by reverse transcription of extracted RNA. Only in-frame clones appear in the TCRdb table, and some are missing; sequencing was by immunoSEQ multiplex PCR. The sample shows around 100,000 clones, 56% of them seen only once. The treatment: oral pan-JAK inhibitor, 5-10 mg twice daily. This specimen consisted of CD4+ T cells sorted from blood, obtained at week 24, from a patient treated with tofacitinib. The receptors originated from a human donor with alopecia areata.

This clone has only a few counts. The chain combines TRBV20-1 with TRBJ2-1; 7 nucleotides align to TRBD1. The germline V gene encodes CDR1 DFQATT and CDR2 SNEGSKA (reference sequence). The CDR3 is 10 amino acids. For the CDR3, the DNA is TGCAGGGGCGCAGGGGGAGAGGCGTTCTTC. This gives the protein CRGAGGEAFF.

The chain combines TRBV11-2 with TRBJ2-7; D is perhaps TRBD1 or TRBD2 (5 bases each). The germline V gene encodes CDR1 SGHAT and CDR2 FQNNGV. This CDR3 is 13 amino acids long. Trimming took off 1 base at V and 6 bases at J, with 10 bases between the two ends. DNA of the CDR3: TGTGCCAGCAGCTTAGGCCCGGGGCCCGAGCAGTACTTC. Translated: CASSLGPGPEQYF.

Here the CDR3 reads CASSQDLPETQYF. The CDR3 DNA sequence: TGTGCCAGCAGCCAAGATCTCCCGGAGACCCAGTACTTC. The J gene is TRBJ2-5, the V gene TRBV5-4, with unresolved D. Between the trimmed V and J ends, which lost 4 bases and 5 bases, there was a span of 12 bases. The germline gives CDR1 SGHNT, CDR2 YYREEE (reference sequence). The CDR3 runs to 13 residues.

This chain uses TRBV30 with TRBJ2-7; D is unclear. Trimming took off 2 bases at V and 7 bases at J, with 12 bases between the two ends. CDR1 is GTSNPN, CDR2 SVGIG, per germline (reference sequence). The CDR3 is 12 amino acids. The CDR3 reads CAWSRRTEEQYF. The CDR3 coding sequence is TGTGCCTGGAGTCGCCGGACGGAAGAGCAGTACTTC.

The chain uses TRBV5-1 and TRBJ2-4; D gene uncertain. The CDR3 loop spans 14 amino acids. Trimming stripped 0 bases from V and 1 base from J, with 5 bases between. Germline loops: CDR1 SGHRS, CDR2 YFSETQ. CDR3 sequence (DNA): TGCGCCAGCAGCTTGGGGGTGGCCAAAAACATTCAGTACTTC. Its translation is CASSLGVAKNIQYF.

About this clone: Other nucleotide sequences from this sample produce the same CDR3. V gene TRBV29-1 combines with J gene TRBJ2-2; D is undetermined. V lost 7 bases to trimming and J lost 0 bases, with 9 bases between them. Germline values: CDR1 SQVTM, CDR2 ANQGSEA. The CDR3 has 13 residues. The CDR3 loop is CSAQTSNTGELFF. CDR3 nucleotide sequence: TGCAGCGCCCAGACATCGAACACCGGGGAGCTGTTTTTT.